This entry describes one T cell receptor beta chain. Its antigen remains unknown. The entry originates in a study of T cell repertoires in cytomegalovirus infection. Background on the study: CMV epitopes that were recently identified and HLA-C-restricted were used alongside well-studied HLA-B-restricted ones. A matching HLA type, together with CMV infection, was signaled by public TCR beta signatures. Overall study findings and caveats: In two of eight donors, the top clonotype was HLA-C-restricted CMV-specific. Public TCR beta family frequency separated CMV-and-HLA carriers, including in an independent cohort.

MiXCR was run by TCRdb on the reads, yielding one entry per CDR3 protein. The sample consists of around 750,000 distinct CDR3 sequences, approximately 32% of them appearing once. The material was cultured CD8+ T cells from PBMCs, obtained from culture after CMV antigen stimulation. The clonotype comes from a human donor in good health (CMV status not recorded). Some clones in this sample may be carry-over from other donors' samples.

CDR3 in DNA: TGTGCCAGCAGCCCTCCGGGACAGGTAGCCAAAAACATTCAGTACTTC. Translation: CASSPPGQVAKNIQYF. The V call is TRBV5-6, the J call TRBJ2-4; 8 bases map to TRBD1. The CDR3 consists of 16 residues. Trimming at V came to 4 bases and at J to 0 bases, leaving 6 bases not matched to a gene. CDR1 is SGHDT and CDR2 is YYEEEE in the germline V gene. The full variable domain, its missing parts supplied by reference TRBV5-6 and TRBJ2-4, is DAGVTQSPTHLIKTRGQQVTLRCSPKSGHDTVSWYQQALGQGPQFIFQYYEEEERQRGNFPDRFSGHQFPNYSSELNVNALLLGDSALYLCASSPPGQVAKNIQYFGAGTRLSVL.